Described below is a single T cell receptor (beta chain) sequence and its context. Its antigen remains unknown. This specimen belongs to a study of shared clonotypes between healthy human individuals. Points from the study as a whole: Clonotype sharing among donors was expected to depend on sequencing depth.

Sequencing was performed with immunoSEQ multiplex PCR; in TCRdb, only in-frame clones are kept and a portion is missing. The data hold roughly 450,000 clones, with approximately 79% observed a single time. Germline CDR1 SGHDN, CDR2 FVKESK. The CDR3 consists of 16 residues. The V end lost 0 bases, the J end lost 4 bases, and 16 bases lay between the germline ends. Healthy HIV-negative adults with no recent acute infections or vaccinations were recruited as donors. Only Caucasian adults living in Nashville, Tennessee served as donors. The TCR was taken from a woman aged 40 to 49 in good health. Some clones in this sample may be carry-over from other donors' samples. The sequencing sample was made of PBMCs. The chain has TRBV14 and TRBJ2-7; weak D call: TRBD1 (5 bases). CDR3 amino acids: CASSQDDSKAFYEQYF. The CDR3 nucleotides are TGTGCCAGCAGCCAAGACGACAGCAAAGCTTTTTACGAGCAGTACTTC.